These 28 T cell receptor beta chains were sequenced from one sample in a study of OX40 agonist ivuxolimab in advanced cancers. TCRdb's copy holds only in-frame clones and misses some; the assay was immunoSEQ multiplex PCR. This sample has tens of thousands of clones, with around 90% found just once. The sequencing here drew on CD4+ or CD8+ T cells sorted from blood, taken in a trial of the OX40 agonist ivuxolimab. The receptors here all came from an adult with an advanced solid tumor such as melanoma, head and neck, liver or kidney cancer.

This clone was recorded once. The gene calls are TRBV27 and TRBJ2-3, with 10 bases that match TRBD2. CDR3 length: 16 amino acids. Trimming cost V 5 bases and J 1 base; bases outside gene matches: 6. CDR1 MNHEY and CDR2 SMNVEV come from the germline V gene (reference sequence). The CDR3 DNA follows: TGTGCCAGCAGTATCCGGACTAGCGGAGGCACAGATACGCAGTATTTT. This sequence encodes CASSIRTSGGTDTQYF.

The chain carries TRBV6-1 and TRBJ2-1; weak D call: TRBD2 (6 bases). The V end was cut by 7 bases, the J end by 6 bases, with 13 bases between. This CDR3 is built from 13 residues. Germline-derived CDR1 and CDR2 are MNHNS and SASEGT. CDR3 DNA: TGTGCCAGCACCCACCGGGACTTCAATGAGCAGTTCTTC. Translated, it gives CASTHRDFNEQFF.

The chain recombines TRBV2 with TRBJ1-5; D possibly corresponds to TRBD1 (6 bases). The CDR3 totals 14 residues. V was shortened by 5 bases and J by 2 bases, with 10 bases between the two germline ends. Germline V gene sequence: CDR1 SNHLY, CDR2 FYNNEI. CDR3 in DNA: TGTGCCAGCAGTCCTTGGACAGGCAATCAGCCCCAGCATTTT. It translates to CASSPWTGNQPQHF.

J is TRBJ2-2 and V is TRBV9, with D tentatively TRBD1 (7 bases). V lost 0 bases and J 4 bases, leaving 10 bases between the germline ends. The CDR3 runs 15 residues. Germline values: CDR1 SGDLS, CDR2 YYNGEE. CDR3: CASSVAQGGTGELFF. CDR3 in DNA: TGTGCCAGCAGCGTAGCGCAGGGGGGCACCGGGGAGCTGTTTTTT.

V usage is TRBV2 and J usage is TRBJ2-2, with TRBD1 matching 7 bases. The V gene end was trimmed by 1 base and the J gene end by 4 bases; junction bases not matched to a gene: 12. CDR1 is SNHLY and CDR2 is FYNNEI in the germline V gene. The CDR3 runs 18 residues. CDR3 region: CASSEDNGMAGGTGELFF. In DNA, the CDR3 is TGTGCCAGCAGTGAAGATAATGGGATGGCAGGGGGCACCGGGGAGCTGTTTTTT.

The CDR3 sequence is CASSPSTSSTDTQYF. Written as DNA, the CDR3 is TGTGCCAGCAGCCCGTCTACTAGTTCCACAGATACGCAGTATTTT. The chain links TRBV4-2 to TRBJ2-3, with a tentative D call TRBD2 (5 bases). Trimming left V 4 bases short and J 2 bases short, with 13 bases between. The CDR3 is 15 residues long. The V gene's germline CDR1 is LGHNA and CDR2 YNFKEQ.

The chain has TRBV6-5 and TRBJ2-7, with 8 bases aligning to TRBD1. This CDR3 is built from 15 residues. Per germline, CDR1 MNHEY and CDR2 SVGAGI. Trimming took 2 bases from V and 3 from J; bases not matched to a gene: 6. The CDR3 region has the DNA TGTGCCAGCAGTTACGGACAGGGCCGGGACTACGAGCAGTACTTC. Its translation: CASSYGQGRDYEQYF.

The chain joins TRBV4-3 to TRBJ2-2, with TRBD1 as a possible D gene (7 bases). Trimming stripped 4 bases from V and 4 bases from J, with 13 bases between. This CDR3 is 15 amino acids long. Germline CDR1 reads LGHNA; CDR2 reads YSLEER. The CDR3 region is CASSRGDSFTGELFF. DNA of the CDR3: TGCGCCAGCAGCCGCGGGGACAGCTTCACCGGGGAGCTGTTTTTT.

This chain links TRBV11-2 with TRBJ2-7; D uncertain. Germline V gene data show CDR1 as SGHAT and CDR2 as FQNNGV. V shed 3 bases and J shed 0 bases, with 24 bases lying between them. The CDR3 consists of 19 residues. This CDR3 reads CASSFGHIKMVNHSYEQYF. The DNA for the CDR3 is TGTGCCAGCAGCTTCGGGCATATCAAAATGGTTAACCACTCCTACGAGCAGTACTTC.

The chain is built from TRBV18 and TRBJ1-1, with D maybe TRBD1 (5 bases). The CDR3 has 13 amino acids. The V gene lost 3 bases and the J gene lost 7 bases, with 12 bases spanning the gap. The germline CDR1 and CDR2 sequences are KGHSH and LQKENI. CDR3 residues: CASSPGGGNEAFF. Here the CDR3 DNA reads TGTGCCAGCTCACCCGGGGGTGGAAATGAAGCTTTCTTT. The full variable domain, its missing parts supplied by reference TRBV18 and TRBJ1-1, is NAGVMQNPRHLVRRRGQEARLRCSPMKGHSHVYWYRQLPEEGLKFMVYLQKENIIDESGMPKERFSAEFPKEGPSILRIQQVVRGDSAAYFCASSPGGGNEAFFGQGTRLTVV.

J is TRBJ2-5 and V is TRBV29-1, with 8 bases aligning to TRBD1. Germline trimming cut 4 bases from V and 5 bases from J; bases unmatched to any gene: 6. This CDR3 contains 13 residues. Germline CDR1 reads SQVTM; CDR2 reads ANQGSEA. The CDR3, as DNA: TGCAGCGTTGTTAGCAGGGGGCGTGAGACCCAGTACTTC. This sequence encodes CSVVSRGRETQYF.

This clone occurred a few times. CDR3 in DNA: TGTGCCACCAGCAGGGACACTAATCAGCCCCAGCATTTT. Translated, it gives CATSRDTNQPQHF. The chain couples TRBV15 to TRBJ1-5; perhaps TRBD1 as D (5 bases). CDR1 LNHNV and CDR2 YYDKDF come from the germline V gene (reference sequence). The length of the CDR3 is 13 residues. Trimming took 3 bases from V and 4 from J, leaving 7 bases between them. The full variable domain, rest sourced from reference TRBV15 and TRBJ1-5, is DAMVIQNPRYQVTQFGKPVTLSCSQTLNHNVMYWYQQKSSQAPKLLFHYYDKDFNNEADTPDNFQSRRPNTSFCFLDIRSPGLGDTAMYLCATSRDTNQPQHFGDGTRLSIL.

The chain joins TRBV19 to TRBJ2-7; 9 bases map to TRBD1. CDR1 and CDR2 (germline): LNHDA, SQIVND (reference sequence). Trimming at V came to 3 bases and at J to 5 bases, leaving 5 bases not matched to a gene. The CDR3 contains 14 residues. The CDR3 DNA follows: TGTGCCAGTAGTATGGACAGGGGACAGGACGAGCAGTACTTC. It is translated as CASSMDRGQDEQYF. The whole variable domain, filled in from reference TRBV19 and TRBJ2-7, reads DGGITQSPKYLFRKEGQNVTLSCEQNLNHDAMYWYRQDPGQGLRLIYYSQIVNDFQKGDIAEGYSVSREKKESFPLTVTSAQKNPTAFYLCASSMDRGQDEQYFGPGTRLTVT.

V is TRBV5-5 and J is TRBJ1-2, with a tentative D call TRBD1 (6 bases). The germline V and J ends were trimmed by 4 bases and 5 bases, with 15 bases remaining between them. The V gene's germline CDR1 is SGHKS and CDR2 YYEKEE (reference sequence). This CDR3 is 14 amino acids long. CDR3 nucleotide sequence: TGTGCCAGCAGCCCCAAGACAGGCGATTATGGCTACACCTTC. Its translation is CASSPKTGDYGYTF.

The rearrangement uses TRBV1 and TRBJ2-7. TRBV1 is a recognized pseudogene. The CDR3 sequence is 16 residues long. Here the CDR3 DNA reads TGCACCAGCAGCCAGGACCTTATGGGTATTGGAGACGAGCAGTACTTC. It encodes CTSSQDLMGIGDEQYF.

The chain recombines TRBV7-9 with TRBJ1-1; no definite D call. Trimming shortened V by 4 bases and J by 11 bases, and 14 bases separated the two germline ends. Looked up from germline, CDR1 is SEHNR and CDR2 is FQNEAQ (reference sequence). The CDR3 is 12 residues long. CDR3: CASSYSGAWAFF. In DNA form, the CDR3 reads TGTGCCAGCAGCTATAGTGGCGCTTGGGCTTTCTTT.

As DNA, the CDR3 is TGTGCCAGCAGCCCCCAAAAGCGGGACAGGAGAAACTACGAGCAGTACTTC. It encodes CASSPQKRDRRNYEQYF. The V and J genes are TRBV7-4 and TRBJ2-7; the D gene is possibly TRBD1 (8 bases). Per germline, CDR1 SGHVT and CDR2 SQSDAQ. Deletions cut 5 bases from V and 3 bases from J, with 23 bases between. The CDR3 is made up of 17 amino acids.

The chain has TRBV9 and TRBJ1-5, with D perhaps matching TRBD1 (5 bases). The length of the CDR3 is 14 residues. V shed 1 base and J shed 5 bases, with 10 bases lying between them. Per the germline V gene, CDR1 is SGDLS and CDR2 is YYNGEE. The CDR3 DNA is TGTGCCAGCAGCGTAAGTTGGGGGGATCAGCCCCAGCATTTT. Its translation is CASSVSWGDQPQHF.

There are a few counts of this clone. The chain uses TRBV5-5 and TRBJ2-7; 7 nucleotides match TRBD1. CDR1 is SGHKS and CDR2 is YYEKEE in the germline V gene (reference sequence). The CDR3 has 13 amino acids. The junction had 9 bases not matched to a gene; V was cut back by 4 bases and J by 8 bases. This chain's CDR3 is CASSGRDSQKQYF. For the CDR3, the DNA is TGTGCCAGCAGCGGCCGGGACAGCCAAAAGCAGTACTTC.

CDR3 nucleotide sequence: TGTGCCAGCAGTTTATGGACCGGGACGGAAGTCAATCAGCCCCAGCATTTT. Its translation is CASSLWTGTEVNQPQHF. This sequence joins TRBV28 and TRBJ1-5; a possible D gene is TRBD1 (5 bases). Germline-derived CDR1 and CDR2 are MDHEN and SYDVKM. V dropped 0 bases and J dropped 3 bases, with 15 bases sitting between them. There are 17 residues in the CDR3.

The chain is built from TRBV11-2 and TRBJ1-2; possible D gene TRBD1, 6 bases. The CDR3 loop spans 15 amino acids. Deletions cut 0 bases from V and 4 bases from J, with 12 bases between. CDR1 and CDR2 (germline): SGHAT, FQNNGV. The CDR3 loop reads CASSLDTDSFYGYTF. The CDR3 DNA reads TGTGCCAGCAGCTTAGATACGGACAGCTTCTATGGCTACACCTTC.

J is TRBJ1-2 and V is TRBV27; tentatively, D is TRBD1 (5 bases). Germline CDR1 and CDR2: MNHEY and SMNVEV (reference sequence). The CDR3 spans 13 residues. V was pared by 0 bases and J by 8 bases, with 10 bases between. The CDR3 region is CASSLSSPGGYTF. The DNA for the CDR3 is TGTGCCAGCAGTTTATCGTCCCCAGGGGGCTACACCTTC.

This chain joins TRBV27 and TRBJ1-4; D unclear. This CDR3 comprises 14 residues. V shed 4 bases and J shed 7 bases, with 13 bases lying between them. Germline CDR1 and CDR2: MNHEY and SMNVEV (reference sequence). DNA for the CDR3: TGTGCCAGCAGTTCGGAATACTTAGGTGAAAAACTGTTTTTT. It translates to CASSSEYLGEKLFF.

The chain joins TRBV5-1 to TRBJ1-5; D is unresolved. Trimming pared 3 bases from V and 0 bases from J, leaving 10 bases between. The CDR3 covers 15 residues. Germline V gene sequence: CDR1 SGHRS, CDR2 YFSETQ. Here the CDR3 reads CASSSGVSSNQPQHF. As DNA, the CDR3 is TGCGCCAGCAGCTCCGGTGTTTCTAGCAATCAGCCCCAGCATTTT.

The rearrangement links TRBV19 to TRBJ2-3, with 14 bases fitting TRBD2. CDR3 length equals 15 residues. J lost 4 bases, V lost 7 bases, and 4 bases had no gene match. The germline V gene has CDR1 LNHDA and CDR2 SQIVND (reference sequence). For the CDR3, the DNA is TGTGCCAGTAAGGGACTAGCGGGGGCGGCAGATACGCAGTATTTT. Residues: CASKGLAGAADTQYF.

The chain links TRBV7-8 to TRBJ2-5; D not resolved. The CDR3 is 14 residues long. With 6 bases removed from V and 0 bases from J, the gap between germline ends came to 11 bases. The germline V gene encodes CDR1 SGHVS and CDR2 FQNEAQ. The CDR3 reads CASSRDPYQETQYF. CDR3 DNA sequence: TGTGCCAGCAGTCGTGATCCCTACCAAGAGACCCAGTACTTC.

The chain is built from TRBV6-1 and TRBJ1-3, with D perhaps matching TRBD1 (6 bases). Trimming took off 4 bases at V and 1 base at J, with 20 bases between the two ends. Germline V CDR1 and CDR2: MNHNS, SASEGT. The CDR3 has 18 amino acids. The CDR3 bases are TGTGCCAGCAGTGTGTCTCATTGGGACATGATATCTGGAAACACCATATATTTT. Translation gives CASSVSHWDMISGNTIYF.

V gene TRBV4-1 combines with J gene TRBJ1-2; D uncertain. The V and J ends lost 1 base and 6 bases respectively, with 9 bases between them. CDR1 and CDR2 from the germline V gene are MGHRA and YSYEKL. The CDR3 is made up of 13 amino acids. The CDR3 DNA reads TGCGCCAGCAGCCAAGGGGTAGCTCATGGCTACACCTTC. Protein sequence: CASSQGVAHGYTF.